This record concerns one TCR beta chain sequence. This sample is part of a study of CD8 T cells in Susac syndrome. Trimming left V 1 base short and J 7 bases short, with 10 bases between. From germline, CDR1 is SGHTA and CDR2 FQGTGA. The CDR3 is made up of 13 amino acids. Random-hexamer reverse transcription was applied to 0.5 to 1 ug RNA. TCRdb ran MiXCR on the immunoSEQ multiplex PCR reads and lists one entry per CDR3 protein. This table holds some 200,000 distinct CDR3 sequences, about 95% found once. Sequencing input: CD4+ T cells from PBMCs. The chain uses TRBV7-3 and TRBJ1-2; no firm D call. The source of this sequence is a human donor with multiple sclerosis. CDR3 region: CASSLRHGRGYTF. The CDR3 DNA is TGTGCCAGCAGCTTAAGGCACGGGCGTGGCTACACCTTC.